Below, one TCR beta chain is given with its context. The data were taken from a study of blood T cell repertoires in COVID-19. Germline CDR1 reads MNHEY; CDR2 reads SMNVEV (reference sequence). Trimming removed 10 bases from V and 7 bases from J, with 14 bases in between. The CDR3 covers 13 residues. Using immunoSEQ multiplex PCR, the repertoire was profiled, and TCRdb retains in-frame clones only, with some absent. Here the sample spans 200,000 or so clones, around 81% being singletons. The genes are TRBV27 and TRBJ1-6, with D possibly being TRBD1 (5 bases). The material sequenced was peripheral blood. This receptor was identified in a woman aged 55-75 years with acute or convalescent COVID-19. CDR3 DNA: TGTGCCACCGGCAACAGGTTGAATTCACCCCTCCACTTT. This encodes CATGNRLNSPLHF.